The 19 T cell receptor beta chains reported below all come from one sample, sequenced in a study of blood T cell repertoires in COVID-19. Clones were read by immunoSEQ multiplex PCR, and TCRdb kept only the in-frame ones, dropping some. This table has over 250,000 clones, roughly 87% appearing once. The specimen was peripheral blood. The receptors here all came from a human donor in a cohort sampled during active COVID-19.

The chain combines TRBV28 with TRBJ2-7, with D perhaps matching TRBD1 (6 bases). V lost 3 bases, J lost 7 bases, and 19 bases lay in between. CDR3 length: 15 amino acids. In germline, CDR1 is MDHEN, CDR2 SYDVKM. The chain's CDR3 is CASSFPAGALREQYF. CDR3 coding DNA: TGTGCCAGCAGTTTCCCCGCAGGGGCCCTGAGAGAGCAGTACTTC.

The chain couples TRBV18 to TRBJ2-1; 13 nucleotides agree with TRBD2. This CDR3 has 18 amino acids. The V gene's germline CDR1 is KGHSH and CDR2 LQKENI. The J segment lost 7 bases and the V segment lost 2 bases, leaving 11 bases of the junction unmatched. The CDR3 nucleotides read TGTGCCAGCTCACCAGAGATACGGACTAGCGGGAGTAGGAATGAGCAGTTCTTC. Protein product: CASSPEIRTSGSRNEQFF.

The chain employs TRBV7-6 and TRBJ2-1; 9 bases fit TRBD2. The CDR3 has 16 amino acids. V lost 4 bases, J lost 4 bases, and 8 bases stayed unmatched. Germline values: CDR1 SGHVS, CDR2 FNYEAQ. This chain's CDR3 is CASSYWTSDIYNEQFF. CDR3 nucleotide sequence: TGTGCCAGCAGCTACTGGACTAGCGATATTTACAATGAGCAGTTCTTC.

This chain uses TRBV6-5 with TRBJ2-6; no clear D. Looked up from germline, CDR1 is MNHEY and CDR2 is SVGAGI. The CDR3 totals 16 residues. Trimming pared 0 bases from V and 1 base from J, leaving 7 bases between. The DNA for the CDR3 is TGTGCCAGCAGTTACTCGATACTGTCTGGGGCCAACGTCCTGACTTTC. Translating gives CASSYSILSGANVLTF.

The J gene is TRBJ2-2, the V gene TRBV5-1; maybe TRBD2 (6 bases). This CDR3 has 16 residues. The V gene lost 4 bases and the J gene lost 4 bases, with 17 bases spanning the gap. CDR1 and CDR2 (germline): SGHRS, YFSETQ. CDR3 loop: CASSPARTTITGELFF. Written as DNA, the CDR3 is TGCGCCAGCAGCCCGGCCAGGACTACTATCACCGGGGAGCTGTTTTTT.

The rearrangement links TRBV4-3 to TRBJ2-7; 7 bases match TRBD1. The germline V gene has CDR1 LGHNA and CDR2 YSLEER. The trim removed 4 bases at V and 2 bases at J, leaving 11 bases unmatched. The CDR3 runs 16 residues. The CDR3: CASSRYLQGTTYEQYF. In nucleotides, the CDR3 is TGCGCCAGCAGCCGCTATCTACAGGGGACGACCTACGAGCAGTACTTC.

This chain joins TRBV18 and TRBJ2-5; tentative D call: TRBD1 (5 bases). The CDR3 spans 14 residues. Trimming removed 1 base at V and 4 bases at J, with 10 bases between. Germline CDR1 and CDR2: KGHSH and LQKENI. The CDR3 here is CASSPQGLRETQYF. In nucleotides, the CDR3 is TGTGCCAGCTCACCACAGGGGCTACGAGAGACCCAGTACTTC.

The rearrangement links TRBV4-2 to TRBJ2-1, with D perhaps matching TRBD1 (5 bases). This CDR3 contains 16 residues. Germline V CDR1 and CDR2: LGHNA, YNFKEQ. Trimming cost V 4 bases and J 0 bases, with 13 bases left between them. This chain's CDR3 is CASSPNHRGSYNEQFF. The CDR3 DNA reads as TGTGCCAGCAGCCCCAACCATAGGGGCTCCTACAATGAGCAGTTCTTC.

The J gene is TRBJ1-2, the V gene TRBV5-1; the match to TRBD1 covers 9 bases. CDR3 length: 13 amino acids. The germline V gene encodes CDR1 SGHRS and CDR2 YFSETQ. The V segment lost 5 bases and the J segment 3 bases; nucleotides outside the gene matches: 2. The CDR3 loop reads CASRRTGDYGYTF. CDR3 nucleotides: TGCGCCAGCAGGCGGACAGGGGACTATGGCTACACCTTC.

This chain links TRBV11-2 with TRBJ2-1; no definite D call. Trimming left V 0 bases short and J 4 bases short, with 10 bases between. Germline CDR1 SGHAT, CDR2 FQNNGV. CDR3 size: 15 residues. The CDR3 here is CASSLDQTRYNEQFF. CDR3 bases: TGTGCCAGCAGCTTAGATCAGACTCGATACAATGAGCAGTTCTTC.

This clone was detected once. The chain has TRBV6-2 or TRBV6-3 and TRBJ1-2; perhaps TRBD1 as D (5 bases). CDR1 and CDR2 (germline): MNHEY, SVGEGT. CDR3 length equals 13 residues. V shed 5 bases and J shed 6 bases, with 13 bases lying between them. The CDR3 loop reads CASSDPQGNGYTF. The CDR3 nucleotides are TGTGCCAGCAGTGACCCCCAGGGAAATGGCTACACCTTC.

A single count supports this clone. The chain recombines TRBV18 with TRBJ2-7, with D unresolved. Trimming pared 2 bases from V and 3 bases from J, leaving 8 bases between. Germline V gene lookup returns CDR1 KGHSH and CDR2 LQKENI. The CDR3 covers 13 residues. CDR3 amino acids: CASSPNALYEQYF. The CDR3 DNA reads TGTGCCAGCTCACCAAACGCACTCTACGAGCAGTACTTC.

The rearrangement joins TRBV6-5 to TRBJ1-5; D gene unclear. This CDR3 region has 13 residues. Germline V gene lookup returns CDR1 MNHEY and CDR2 SVGAGI. The V end lost 7 bases, the J end lost 7 bases, and 14 bases lay between the germline ends. CDR3 DNA sequence: TGTGCCAGCACACCGGGAGTAGGACAGCCCCAGCATTTT. This encodes CASTPGVGQPQHF.

The chain joins TRBV29-1 to TRBJ2-5; 7 positions match TRBD2. Germline V gene lookup returns CDR1 SQVTM and CDR2 ANQGSEA. J lost 6 bases, V lost 4 bases, and 11 bases had no gene match. The CDR3 extends over 14 amino acids. CDR3 amino acids: CSVGGEGGGKTQYF. DNA of the CDR3: TGCAGCGTTGGGGGGGAGGGCGGAGGGAAGACCCAGTACTTC.

J is TRBJ2-5 and V is TRBV21-1; TRBD2 is the table's D call, not checked against the DNA. TRBV21-1 is annotated as a pseudogene. The CDR3 length is 18 residues. As DNA, the CDR3 is TGTGCCAGCAGCTTTCAAGGAGGACTAGCGGGAGGGAGGGAGACCCAGTACTTC. This gives the protein CASSFQGGLAGGRETQYF.

V is TRBV2 and J is TRBJ2-5; D uncertain. Germline V gene lookup returns CDR1 SNHLY and CDR2 FYNNEI. CDR3 size: 14 residues. V lost 6 bases and J lost 2, with 13 bases in between. CDR3 residues: CASRTAPDQETQYF. CDR3 in DNA: TGTGCCAGCAGAACAGCACCGGATCAAGAGACCCAGTACTTC. The entire variable domain, with the rest obtained from reference TRBV2 and TRBJ2-5, is as follows: EPEVTQTPSHQVTQMGQEVILRCVPISNHLYFYWYRQILGQKVEFLVSFYNNEISEKSEIFDDQFSVERPDGSNFTLKIRSTKLEDSAMYFCASRTAPDQETQYFGPGTRLLVL.

The V and J genes are TRBV19 and TRBJ1-3; D uncertain. CDR3 length: 13 amino acids. Per germline, CDR1 LNHDA and CDR2 SQIVND (reference sequence). Trimming left V 6 bases short and J 0 bases short, with 6 bases between. The CDR3 is CASRVSSGNTIYF. In DNA form, the CDR3 reads TGTGCCAGTAGGGTCAGCTCTGGAAACACCATATATTTT.

The chain couples TRBV19 to TRBJ1-4; 7 bases are shared with TRBD1. The CDR3 consists of 15 residues. V was clipped by 7 bases and J by 2 bases; unmatched bases: 7. Germline V gives CDR1 LNHDA, CDR2 SQIVND (reference sequence). The CDR3 region is CASTPPGQTNEKLFF. DNA for the CDR3: TGTGCCAGTACCCCTCCGGGACAGACTAATGAAAAACTGTTTTTT.

This clone has a handful of counts. This chain connects TRBV11-2 to TRBJ1-3, with D perhaps TRBD1 (5 bases). V was clipped by 6 bases and J by 4 bases, with 19 bases between them. Germline CDR1 SGHAT, CDR2 FQNNGV. The CDR3 has 16 residues. DNA of the CDR3: TGTGCCAGCAGTCCCATGACAGCCTTCGAAGGAAACACCATATATTTT. It is translated as CASSPMTAFEGNTIYF.